This entry is about one T cell receptor beta chain. This sample is drawn from a study of blood T cell repertoires in COVID-19. Study as a whole: PBMCs, B-cell-depleted T cells, or T cells provided the cDNA or gDNA that made up the material.

CDR1 is GTSNPN, CDR2 SVGIG, per germline (reference sequence). Trimming pared 1 base from V and 10 bases from J, leaving 11 bases between. This CDR3 is 13 amino acids long. Per the authors' pipeline: Amplification from reference gene primers served as the basis for estimated nucleated cell counts. Clones were read by immunoSEQ multiplex PCR, and TCRdb kept only the in-frame ones, dropping some. D and trimming come from the DNA, and the V and J calls and clone size come from that table. The sample carries 250,000 to 350,000 clones, roughly 90% recorded once. Recovered Cohort 3 donors showed two negative PCRs, clearance, or symptom resolution.

The source is a man in his sixties who had recovered from COVID-19. The sequencing sample was made of PBMCs or T cells enriched from blood (not recorded which). The V gene is TRBV30, the J gene TRBJ1-6; TRBD1 might be the D (6 bases). The CDR3 DNA reads TGTGCCTGGAGTGATCAGGGGAGCTCACCCCTCCACTTT. The encoded protein is CAWSDQGSSPLHF.